This entry lists 21 T cell receptor beta chains sequenced from one sample in a study of OX40 agonist ivuxolimab in advanced cancers. The repertoire was sequenced with immunoSEQ multiplex PCR; TCRdb's copy has only in-frame clones and lacks some. The sample has about 56,000 clones, over 75% seen once. The specimen was CD4+ or CD8+ T cells sorted from blood, collected in a trial of the OX40 agonist ivuxolimab. The source of these receptors is an adult with an advanced solid tumor such as melanoma, head and neck, liver or kidney cancer.

The rearrangement joins TRBV7-7 to TRBJ2-2; 15 bases are a match to TRBD2. V shed 11 bases, J shed 1 base, and the junction held 11 bases outside the gene matches. The CDR3 covers 18 residues. From germline, CDR1 is SSHAT and CDR2 FNYEAQ (reference sequence). This chain's CDR3 is CASGRGTSGGMNTGELFF. In DNA form, the CDR3 reads TGTGCCTCCGGAAGAGGGACTAGCGGGGGGATGAACACCGGGGAGCTGTTTTTT.

V and J are TRBV30 and TRBJ1-3; D unresolved. The V gene lost 4 bases and the J gene lost 4 bases, with 8 bases spanning the gap. Germline lookup yields CDR1 GTSNPN and CDR2 SVGIG (reference sequence). CDR3 size: 12 residues. CDR3 sequence reads: CAWITTGNTIYF. CDR3 in DNA: TGTGCCTGGATCACTACCGGAAACACCATATATTTT.

V and J are TRBV7-6 and TRBJ2-5; tentative D call: TRBD2 (5 bases). V shed 3 bases and J shed 4 bases, with 15 bases lying between them. This CDR3 spans 15 amino acids. From germline, CDR1 is SGHVS and CDR2 FNYEAQ. The CDR3, as DNA: TGTGCCAGCAGCTTGGCTAGCCCAGGAGGAGAGACCCAGTACTTC. Its protein is CASSLASPGGETQYF.

The rearrangement uses TRBV19 and TRBJ1-1; D gene ambiguous. Per germline, CDR1 LNHDA and CDR2 SQIVND (reference sequence). Trimming pared 1 base from V and 3 bases from J, leaving 6 bases between. The CDR3 totals 13 residues. In nucleotides, the CDR3 is TGTGCCAGTAGTATAGTCGGGGACACTGAAGCTTTCTTT. Amino acids: CASSIVGDTEAFF.

This rearrangement joins TRBV5-5 to TRBJ1-2; no reliable D call. Per germline, CDR1 SGHKS and CDR2 YYEKEE (reference sequence). V lost 4 bases to trimming and J lost 7 bases, with 11 bases between them. The CDR3 is made up of 12 amino acids. CDR3 sequence: CASSLDYRGYTF. Here the CDR3 DNA reads TGTGCCAGCAGCCTGGACTACCGTGGCTACACCTTC. Drawing the rest from reference TRBV5-5 and TRBJ1-2, the complete variable domain is DAGVTQSPTHLIKTRGQQVTLRCSPISGHKSVSWYQQVLGQGPQFIFQYYEKEERGRGNFPDRFSARQFPNYSSELNVNALLLGDSALYLCASSLDYRGYTFGSGTRLTVV.

The chain links TRBV4-1 to TRBJ2-3; TRBD2 is a possible D gene (7 bases). V was cut by 4 bases and J by 6 bases, with 17 bases left in between. There are 15 residues in the CDR3. In germline, CDR1 is MGHRA, CDR2 YSYEKL. The CDR3: CASSRSRGALDTQYF. DNA for the CDR3: TGCGCCAGCAGCCGGTCCCGGGGGGCGCTTGATACGCAGTATTTT.

The sample holds one count of this clone. The V and J genes are TRBV29-1 and TRBJ2-3, with TRBD2 as a possible D gene (6 bases). The germline V gene has CDR1 SQVTM and CDR2 ANQGSEA. The CDR3 is 13 amino acids. The germline V and J ends were trimmed by 4 bases and 2 bases, with 10 bases remaining between them. The CDR3 DNA reads TGCAGCGTTGTTGGCGGGATCACAGATACGCAGTATTTT. It yields the protein CSVVGGITDTQYF.

The V call is TRBV9, the J call TRBJ1-3, with TRBD1 matching 9 bases. The germline V gene encodes CDR1 SGDLS and CDR2 YYNGEE. After removal of 2 bases from V and 2 bases from J, the junction contained 11 bases not matched to a gene. This CDR3 is 18 amino acids long. CDR3: CASSVGSGQGITGNTIYF. As DNA, the CDR3 is TGTGCCAGCAGCGTCGGTTCGGGACAGGGAATAACTGGAAACACCATATATTTT.

The rearrangement uses TRBV6-5 and TRBJ1-3, with D perhaps TRBD1 (5 bases). The CDR3 has 14 amino acids. Per the germline V gene, CDR1 is MNHEY and CDR2 is SVGAGI. V lost 5 bases and J 4 bases, leaving 12 bases between the germline ends. Here the CDR3 reads CASSQWDGGNTIYF. The CDR3 nucleotides read TGTGCCAGCAGTCAATGGGACGGAGGAAACACCATATATTTT.

DNA for the CDR3: TGTGCCAGCAGCTCCCCCCGGGGGGAAGGGTTCGAGCAGTACTTC. This encodes CASSSPRGEGFEQYF. This chain uses TRBV7-9 with TRBJ2-7, with 7 bases that match TRBD2. The V and J ends lost 4 bases and 6 bases, in that order; junction bases with no gene match: 12. Per germline, CDR1 SEHNR and CDR2 FQNEAQ (reference sequence). The CDR3 runs to 15 residues. Full variable domain (outside the CDR3, taken from reference TRBV7-9 and TRBJ2-7): DTGVSQNPRHKITKRGQNVTFRCDPISEHNRLYWYRQTLGQGPEFLTYFQNEAQLEKSRLLSDRFSAERPKGSFSTLEIQRTEQGDSAMYLCASSSPRGEGFEQYFGPGTRLTVT.

The rearrangement uses TRBV6-1 and TRBJ1-3; the D is unclear. In germline, CDR1 is MNHNS, CDR2 SASEGT. The germline V and J ends were trimmed by 4 bases and 0 bases, with 10 bases remaining between them. This CDR3 spans 15 amino acids. The CDR3 region is CASSGNFASGNTIYF. In DNA form, the CDR3 reads TGTGCCAGCAGTGGGAATTTTGCCTCTGGAAACACCATATATTTT.

The V and J genes are TRBV6-1 and TRBJ2-7; the D gene is possibly TRBD1 (6 bases). Per the germline V gene, CDR1 is MNHNS and CDR2 is SASEGT. V dropped 5 bases and J dropped 3 bases, with 11 bases sitting between them. This CDR3 is built from 13 residues. DNA for the CDR3: TGTGCCAGCAGTATGAGGGGGTTCTACGAGCAGTACTTC. The encoded protein is CASSMRGFYEQYF.

This clone has just one count. The rearrangement links TRBV6-5 to TRBJ2-7; D may match TRBD1 or TRBD2 (7 bases each). V lost 6 bases to trimming and J lost 5 bases, with 14 bases between them. The CDR3 covers 13 residues. Looked up from germline, CDR1 is MNHEY and CDR2 is SVGAGI. The CDR3 nucleotides are TGTGCCAGCAGCAGGGGGGGGGAGGACGAGCAGTACTTC. Translation gives CASSRGGEDEQYF.

The chain is built from TRBV7-9 and TRBJ1-4; TRBD1 aligns across 8 bases. The CDR3 runs 15 residues. Unmatched junction bases numbered 6, after V lost 4 bases and J lost 5 bases. Per germline, CDR1 SEHNR and CDR2 FQNEAQ (reference sequence). The CDR3 here is CASSSRTGRNEKLFF. In DNA form, the CDR3 reads TGTGCCAGCAGCTCCCGGACAGGGAGGAATGAAAAACTGTTTTTT.

The chain uses TRBV19 and TRBJ1-5, with 8 nucleotides matching TRBD1. From germline, CDR1 is LNHDA and CDR2 SQIVND (reference sequence). The CDR3 sequence is 15 residues long. With V trimmed by 0 bases and J by 6 bases, 4 bases remained unmatched. The CDR3 here is CASSIEDRAIQPQHF. CDR3 in DNA: TGTGCCAGTAGTATAGAGGACAGGGCGATTCAGCCCCAGCATTTT.

This chain links TRBV10-1 with TRBJ2-1, with 10 bases identical to TRBD2. V lost 3 bases to trimming and J lost 8 bases; unmatched junction nucleotides: 25. Per the germline V gene, CDR1 is WNHNN and CDR2 is SYGVQD (reference sequence). This CDR3 comprises 21 residues. CDR3 sequence (DNA): TGCGCCAGCAGTGATCCCCCGGGAGGGGCAGCTAGCGGGAGAAAGTCGGATGAGCAGTTCTTC. Translating it yields CASSDPPGGAASGRKSDEQFF.

This clone was seen a handful of times. The rearrangement uses TRBV7-6 and TRBJ2-1; 8 nucleotides match TRBD2. This CDR3 spans 14 amino acids. Germline V gives CDR1 SGHVS, CDR2 FNYEAQ. Losses at the gene ends were 5 bases for V and 6 bases for J; bases not matched to a gene: 6. The CDR3 loop is CASSPRLASNEQFF. The CDR3 nucleotides read TGTGCCAGCAGCCCGAGACTAGCGTCCAATGAGCAGTTCTTC. Using reference TRBV7-6 and TRBJ2-1 for the parts outside the CDR3, the full variable domain is GAGVSQSPRYKVTKRGQDVALRCDPISGHVSLYWYRQALGQGPEFLTYFNYEAQQDKSGLPNDRFSAERPEGSISTLTIQRTEQRDSAMYRCASSPRLASNEQFFGPGTRLTVL.

The chain uses TRBV18 and TRBJ2-4; TRBD1 matches 8 bases. The germline CDR1 and CDR2 sequences are KGHSH and LQKENI. This CDR3 spans 19 amino acids. V dropped 3 bases and J dropped 1; count of bases not matched to a gene: 14. The CDR3: CASSPTEGQAAGAKNIQYF. Here the CDR3 DNA reads TGTGCCAGCTCACCGACGGAGGGACAGGCCGCCGGGGCCAAAAACATTCAGTACTTC.

This clone was counted between two and nine times. The chain uses TRBV4-1 and TRBJ1-5; perhaps TRBD1 as D (6 bases). V was cut by 0 bases and J by 0 bases, with 9 bases left in between. CDR3 size: 16 residues. Looked up from germline, CDR1 is MGHRA and CDR2 is YSYEKL. The CDR3, as DNA: TGCGCCAGCAGCCAAGATCCGGGGGCTAGCAATCAGCCCCAGCATTTT. It translates to CASSQDPGASNQPQHF.

This rearrangement joins TRBV5-4 to TRBJ2-7; 10 nucleotides match TRBD2. CDR1 and CDR2 (germline): SGHNT, YYREEE (reference sequence). This CDR3 has 15 amino acids. The trim removed 0 bases at V and 7 bases at J, leaving 7 bases unmatched. The CDR3 nucleotides are TGTGCCAGCAGCTTGGCGGGGGGACTAGCGAGGGAGCAGTACTTC. Its protein product is CASSLAGGLAREQYF.

V and J are TRBV7-9 and TRBJ2-7; D uncertain. Germline V CDR1 and CDR2: SEHNR, FQNEAQ (reference sequence). The length of the CDR3 is 13 residues. Trimming shortened V by 1 base and J by 7 bases, and 11 bases separated the two germline ends. The CDR3 sequence: CASSLGSRTEQYF. The CDR3, as DNA: TGTGCCAGCAGCTTAGGAAGTCGCACAGAGCAGTACTTC.